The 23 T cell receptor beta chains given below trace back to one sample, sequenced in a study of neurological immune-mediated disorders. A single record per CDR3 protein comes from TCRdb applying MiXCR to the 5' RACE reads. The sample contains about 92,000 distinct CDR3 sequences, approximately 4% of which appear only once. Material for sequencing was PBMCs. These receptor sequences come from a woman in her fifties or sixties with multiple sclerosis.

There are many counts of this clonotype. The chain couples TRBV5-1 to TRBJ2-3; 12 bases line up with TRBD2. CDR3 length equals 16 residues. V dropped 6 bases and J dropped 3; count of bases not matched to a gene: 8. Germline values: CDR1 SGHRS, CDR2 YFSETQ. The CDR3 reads CASNLRTSGETDTQYF. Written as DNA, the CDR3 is TGCGCCAGCAACCTTCGGACTAGCGGGGAGACAGATACGCAGTATTTT.

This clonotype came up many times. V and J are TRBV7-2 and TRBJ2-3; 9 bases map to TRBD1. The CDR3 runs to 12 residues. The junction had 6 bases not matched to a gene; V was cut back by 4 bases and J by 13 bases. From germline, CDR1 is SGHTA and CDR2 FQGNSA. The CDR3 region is CASSSRQGEKYF. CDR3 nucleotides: TGTGCCAGCAGCTCAAGACAGGGGGAGAAGTATTTT.

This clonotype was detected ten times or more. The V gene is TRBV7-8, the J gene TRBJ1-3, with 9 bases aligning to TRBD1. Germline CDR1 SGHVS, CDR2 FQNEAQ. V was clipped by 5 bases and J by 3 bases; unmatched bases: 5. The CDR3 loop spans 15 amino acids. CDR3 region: CASSPDRGRGNTIYF. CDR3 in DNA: TGTGCCAGCAGCCCGGACAGGGGCCGTGGAAACACCATATATTTT.

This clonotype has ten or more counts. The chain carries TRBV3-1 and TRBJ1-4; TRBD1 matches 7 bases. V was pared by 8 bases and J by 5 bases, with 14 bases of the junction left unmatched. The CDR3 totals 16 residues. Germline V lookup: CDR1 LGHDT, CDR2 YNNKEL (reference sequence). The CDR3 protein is CASGRRPGQRNEKLFF. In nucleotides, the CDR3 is TGTGCCAGCGGGCGAAGACCGGGACAGAGGAATGAAAAACTGTTTTTT.

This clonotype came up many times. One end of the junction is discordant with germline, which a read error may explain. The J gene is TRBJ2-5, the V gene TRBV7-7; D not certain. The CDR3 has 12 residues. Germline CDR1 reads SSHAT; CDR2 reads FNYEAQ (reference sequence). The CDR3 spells CASSPPRETQYF. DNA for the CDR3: TGTGCTAGCAGCCCCCCTCGCGAGACCCAGTACTTC.

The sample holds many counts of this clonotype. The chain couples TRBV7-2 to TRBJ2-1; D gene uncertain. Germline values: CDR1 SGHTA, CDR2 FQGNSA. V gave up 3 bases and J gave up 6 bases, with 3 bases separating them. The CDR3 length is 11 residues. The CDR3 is CASSLINEQFF. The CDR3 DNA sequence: TGTGCCAGCAGCTTGATCAATGAGCAGTTCTTC.

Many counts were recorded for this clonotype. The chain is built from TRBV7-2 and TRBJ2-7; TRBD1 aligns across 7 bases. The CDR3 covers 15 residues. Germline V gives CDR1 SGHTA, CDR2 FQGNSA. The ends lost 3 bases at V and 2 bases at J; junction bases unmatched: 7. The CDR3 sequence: CASSLGQLQTYEQYF. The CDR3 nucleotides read TGTGCCAGCAGCTTGGGACAGCTCCAAACCTACGAGCAGTACTTC.

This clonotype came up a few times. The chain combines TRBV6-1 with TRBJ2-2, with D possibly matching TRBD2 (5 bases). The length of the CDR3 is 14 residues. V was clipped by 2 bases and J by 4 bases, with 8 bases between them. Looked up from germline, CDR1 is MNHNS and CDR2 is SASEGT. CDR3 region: CASSEQRVTGELFF. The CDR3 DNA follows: TGTGCCAGCAGTGAACAGAGGGTCACCGGGGAGCTGTTTTTT.

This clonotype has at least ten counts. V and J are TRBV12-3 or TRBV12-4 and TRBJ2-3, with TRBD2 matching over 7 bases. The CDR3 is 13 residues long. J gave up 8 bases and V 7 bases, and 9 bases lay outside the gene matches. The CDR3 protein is CASTWEGPGTQYF. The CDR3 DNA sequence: TGTGCCAGCACCTGGGAGGGGCCGGGTACGCAGTATTTT.

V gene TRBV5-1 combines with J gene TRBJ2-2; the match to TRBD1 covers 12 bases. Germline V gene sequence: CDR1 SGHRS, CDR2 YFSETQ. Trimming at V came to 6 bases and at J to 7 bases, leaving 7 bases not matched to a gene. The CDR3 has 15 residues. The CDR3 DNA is TGCGCCAGCACTACCGGGACAGGGGGCTTCGGGGAGCTGTTTTTT. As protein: CASTTGTGGFGELFF. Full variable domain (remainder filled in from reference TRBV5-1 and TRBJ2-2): KAGVTQTPRYLIKTRGQQVTLSCSPISGHRSVSWYQQTPGQGLQFLFEYFSETQRNKGNFPGRFSGRQFSNSRSEMNVSTLELGDSALYLCASTTGTGGFGELFFGEGSRLTVL.

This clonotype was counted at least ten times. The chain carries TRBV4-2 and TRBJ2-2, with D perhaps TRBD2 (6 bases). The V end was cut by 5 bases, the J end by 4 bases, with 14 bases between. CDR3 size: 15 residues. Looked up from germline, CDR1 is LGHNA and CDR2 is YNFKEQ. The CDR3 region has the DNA TGTGCCAGCAGCTCCCGACTAGAGGGCACCGGGGAGCTGTTTTTT. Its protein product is CASSSRLEGTGELFF.

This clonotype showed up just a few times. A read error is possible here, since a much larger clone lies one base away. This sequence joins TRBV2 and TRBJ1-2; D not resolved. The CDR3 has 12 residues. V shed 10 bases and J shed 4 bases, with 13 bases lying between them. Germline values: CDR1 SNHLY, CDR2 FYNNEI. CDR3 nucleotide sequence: TGTGCCACCGGTGGCATGGTCTATGGCTACACCTTC. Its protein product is CATGGMVYGYTF.

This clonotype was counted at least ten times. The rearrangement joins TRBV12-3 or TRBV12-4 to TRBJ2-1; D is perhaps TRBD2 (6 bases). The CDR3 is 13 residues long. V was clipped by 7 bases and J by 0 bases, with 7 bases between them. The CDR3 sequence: CASTSDSYNEQFF. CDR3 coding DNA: TGTGCCAGCACTAGCGACTCCTACAATGAGCAGTTCTTC.

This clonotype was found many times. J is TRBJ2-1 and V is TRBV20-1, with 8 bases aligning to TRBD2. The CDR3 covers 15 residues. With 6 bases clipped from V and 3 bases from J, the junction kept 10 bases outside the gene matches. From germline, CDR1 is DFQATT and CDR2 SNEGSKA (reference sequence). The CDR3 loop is CSAPIGGALYNEQFF. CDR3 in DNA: TGCAGTGCGCCTATCGGGGGGGCCCTCTACAATGAGCAGTTCTTC.

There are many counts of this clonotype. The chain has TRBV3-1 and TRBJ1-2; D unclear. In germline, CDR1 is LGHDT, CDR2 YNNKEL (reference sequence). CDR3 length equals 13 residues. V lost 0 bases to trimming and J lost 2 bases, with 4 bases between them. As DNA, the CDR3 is TGTGCCAGCAGCCAAGAAGGGAACTATGGCTACACCTTC. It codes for CASSQEGNYGYTF.

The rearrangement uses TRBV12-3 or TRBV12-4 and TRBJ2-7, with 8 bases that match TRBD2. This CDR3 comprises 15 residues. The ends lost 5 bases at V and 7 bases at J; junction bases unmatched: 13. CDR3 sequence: CASSPHRGTREEQYF. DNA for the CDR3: TGTGCCAGCAGTCCCCACCGGGGGACTAGAGAAGAGCAGTACTTC.

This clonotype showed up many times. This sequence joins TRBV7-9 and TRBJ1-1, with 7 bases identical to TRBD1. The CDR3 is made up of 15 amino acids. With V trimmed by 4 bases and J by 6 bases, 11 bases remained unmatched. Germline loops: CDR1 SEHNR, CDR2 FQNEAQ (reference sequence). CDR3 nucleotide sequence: TGTGCCAGCAGCTCAGAGGGGGCGCGTGTAGCTGAAGCTTTCTTT. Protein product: CASSSEGARVAEAFF.

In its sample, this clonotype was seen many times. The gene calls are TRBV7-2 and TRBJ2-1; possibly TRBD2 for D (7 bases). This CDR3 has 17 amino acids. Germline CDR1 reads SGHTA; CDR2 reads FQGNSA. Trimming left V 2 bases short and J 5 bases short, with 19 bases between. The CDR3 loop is CASSLRSWGGLNNEQFF. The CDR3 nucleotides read TGTGCCAGCAGCTTACGGTCGTGGGGGGGGCTAAACAATGAGCAGTTCTTC.

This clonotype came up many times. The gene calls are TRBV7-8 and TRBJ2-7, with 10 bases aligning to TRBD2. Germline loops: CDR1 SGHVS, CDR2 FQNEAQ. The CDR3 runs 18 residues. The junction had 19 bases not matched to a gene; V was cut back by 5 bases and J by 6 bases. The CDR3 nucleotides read TGTGCCAGCAGCCAAACATTCCAGCGGGGGGGGTTTGTTGGCGAGCAGTACTTC. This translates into CASSQTFQRGGFVGEQYF. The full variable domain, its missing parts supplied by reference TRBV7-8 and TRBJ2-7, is GAGVSQSPRYKVAKRGQDVALRCDPISGHVSLFWYQQALGQGPEFLTYFQNEAQLDKSGLPSDRFFAERPEGSVSTLKIQRTQQEDSAVYLCASSQTFQRGGFVGEQYFGPGTRLTVT.

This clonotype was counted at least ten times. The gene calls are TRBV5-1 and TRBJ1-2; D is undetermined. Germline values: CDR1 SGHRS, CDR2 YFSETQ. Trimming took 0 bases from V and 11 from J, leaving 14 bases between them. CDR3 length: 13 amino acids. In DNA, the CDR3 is TGCGCCAGCAGCTTGGGGGCCGGTGACCCGTACACCTTC. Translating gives CASSLGAGDPYTF.

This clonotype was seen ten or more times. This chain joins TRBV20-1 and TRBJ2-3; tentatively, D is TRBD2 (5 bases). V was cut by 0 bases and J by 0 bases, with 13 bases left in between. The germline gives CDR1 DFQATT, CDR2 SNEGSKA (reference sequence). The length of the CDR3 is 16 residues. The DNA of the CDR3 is TGCAGTGCTAGAGATTTGGAGCGGTTCAGCACAGATACGCAGTATTTT. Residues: CSARDLERFSTDTQYF.

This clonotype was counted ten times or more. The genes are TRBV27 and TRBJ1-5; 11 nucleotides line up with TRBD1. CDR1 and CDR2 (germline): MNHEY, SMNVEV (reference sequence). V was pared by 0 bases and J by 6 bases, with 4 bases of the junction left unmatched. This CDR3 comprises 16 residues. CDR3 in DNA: TGTGCCAGCAGTTTATCGAGGACAGGGGGCTCTCAGCCCCAGCATTTT. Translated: CASSLSRTGGSQPQHF.

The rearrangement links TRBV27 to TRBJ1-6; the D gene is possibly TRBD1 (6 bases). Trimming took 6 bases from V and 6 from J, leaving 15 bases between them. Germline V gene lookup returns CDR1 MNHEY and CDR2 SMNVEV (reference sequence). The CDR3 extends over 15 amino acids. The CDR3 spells CASRPDRTANSPLHF. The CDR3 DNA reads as TGTGCCAGCAGACCCGACCGGACAGCTAATTCACCCCTCCACTTT.